These 17 T cell receptor beta chains were all obtained from the same sample, sequenced in a study of cytomegalovirus exposure and HLA in healthy donors. Primers included in the PCR were 60 Vbeta and 13 Jbeta primers. Measured with immunoSEQ multiplex PCR; TCRdb has only the in-frame clones, and not every one. The sample lists tens of thousands of clones; over 80% were seen once. The specimen was PBMCs. Receptor source: a young man in good health and CMV-seronegative.

The chain recombines TRBV6-6 with TRBJ2-5; D may be TRBD1 (6 bases). The ends were cut back, 6 bases at V and 5 bases at J, with 16 bases in the middle. Germline CDR1 is MNHNY and CDR2 is SVGAGI (reference sequence). This CDR3 has 14 amino acids. CDR3 in amino acids: CASRPQGYGETQYF. CDR3 nucleotides: TGTGCCAGCAGGCCACAGGGTTACGGGGAGACCCAGTACTTC.

The chain links TRBV7-9 to TRBJ2-1; tentative D call: TRBD2 (7 bases). The CDR3 runs to 12 residues. Germline V gives CDR1 SEHNR, CDR2 FQNEAQ (reference sequence). V was clipped by 5 bases and J by 14 bases, with 16 bases between them. This CDR3 reads CASSLGGGFKFF. Written as DNA, the CDR3 is TGTGCCAGCAGCCTAGGGGGGGGCTTTAAGTTCTTC.

V and J are TRBV5-1 and TRBJ2-7, with 10 bases aligning to TRBD2. Trimming cost V 0 bases and J 4 bases; bases outside gene matches: 7. Germline V gene lookup returns CDR1 SGHRS and CDR2 YFSETQ. This CDR3 has 16 amino acids. The CDR3 coding sequence is TGCGCCAGCAGCTTGGGGGTAGCGGGAGGCTCATACGAGCAGTACTTC. Its protein is CASSLGVAGGSYEQYF.

The V and J genes are TRBV29-1 and TRBJ2-7; D may be TRBD2 (5 bases). The CDR3 has 18 residues. Germline loops: CDR1 SQVTM, CDR2 ANQGSEA. Trimming took 3 bases from V and 6 from J, leaving 30 bases between them. The CDR3 region is CSVDVPSQALGESPEQYF. The CDR3 DNA reads as TGCAGCGTTGATGTACCGAGCCAGGCACTGGGAGAGTCCCCCGAGCAGTACTTC.

The rearrangement joins TRBV9 to TRBJ2-5; 11 nucleotides agree with TRBD2. Per the germline V gene, CDR1 is SGDLS and CDR2 is YYNGEE. Trimming cost V 4 bases and J 4 bases; bases outside gene matches: 12. This CDR3 spans 17 amino acids. Written as DNA, the CDR3 is TGTGCCAGCAGCCCAGGGGGCACTAGCGGGGGAAGAGAGACCCAGTACTTC. This encodes CASSPGGTSGGRETQYF.

This clone was picked up one time. The rearrangement joins TRBV5-4 to TRBJ2-1; weak D call: TRBD1 (6 bases). CDR3 size: 14 residues. The V gene's germline CDR1 is SGHNT and CDR2 YYREEE (reference sequence). Trimming stripped 2 bases from V and 5 bases from J, with 11 bases between. The chain's CDR3 is CASSLGQTNNEQFF. For the CDR3, the DNA is TGTGCCAGCAGCTTAGGACAGACAAACAATGAGCAGTTCTTC.

This clone has only a few counts. V gene TRBV13 combines with J gene TRBJ2-5, with 11 bases matching TRBD1. The J call may be in error: the DNA end matches TRBJ2-7 better. The CDR3 spans 19 residues. CDR1 and CDR2 (germline): PRHDT, FYEKMQ (reference sequence). CDR3 region: CASSPRDRGLLAGLYEQYF. The CDR3 DNA is TGTGCCAGCAGCCCCCGGGACAGGGGGTTGCTAGCGGGATTATACGAGCAGTACTTC.

This chain uses TRBV18 with TRBJ2-1; 8 nucleotides agree with TRBD1. This CDR3 comprises 12 residues. The junction had 2 bases not matched to a gene; V was cut back by 3 bases and J by 10 bases. Germline CDR1 KGHSH, CDR2 LQKENI. The CDR3 spells CASSPDREEQFF. For the CDR3, the DNA is TGTGCCAGCTCACCGGACAGGGAAGAGCAGTTCTTC. Using reference TRBV18 and TRBJ2-1 for the parts outside the CDR3, the full variable domain is NAGVMQNPRHLVRRRGQEARLRCSPMKGHSHVYWYRQLPEEGLKFMVYLQKENIIDESGMPKERFSAEFPKEGPSILRIQQVVRGDSAAYFCASSPDREEQFFGPGTRLTVL.

This sequence joins TRBV7-6 and TRBJ1-2; possibly TRBD1 for D (5 bases). V lost 5 bases, J lost 5 bases, and 15 bases lay in between. Per germline, CDR1 SGHVS and CDR2 FNYEAQ. CDR3 length equals 14 residues. CDR3 bases: TGTGCCAGCAGCCCCCAGACAGAAATGTATGGCTACACCTTC. It yields the protein CASSPQTEMYGYTF.

The chain combines TRBV5-8 with TRBJ2-3, with 12 positions matching TRBD2. J gave up 3 bases and V 4 bases, and 6 bases lay outside the gene matches. Germline-derived CDR1 and CDR2 are SGHTS and YDEGEE. This CDR3 spans 16 amino acids. CDR3 protein: CASSQRLAGETDTQYF. DNA for the CDR3: TGTGCCAGCAGCCAAAGACTAGCGGGGGAGACAGATACGCAGTATTTT. Variable domain in full (rest from reference TRBV5-8 and TRBJ2-3): EAGVTQSPTHLIKTRGQQATLRCSPISGHTSVYWYQQALGLGLQFLLWYDEGEERNRGNFPPRFSGRQFPNYSSELNVNALELEDSALYLCASSQRLAGETDTQYFGPGTRLTVL.

V usage is TRBV19 and J usage is TRBJ1-2; D not certain. The ends were cut back, 3 bases at V and 0 bases at J, with 8 bases in the middle. CDR3 length: 14 amino acids. The germline V gene has CDR1 LNHDA and CDR2 SQIVND (reference sequence). Here the CDR3 DNA reads TGTGCCAGTAGTATTGGCAATTCTAACTATGGCTACACCTTC. This encodes CASSIGNSNYGYTF.

The chain is built from TRBV7-2 and TRBJ1-1, with TRBD1 as a possible D gene (5 bases). The V gene's germline CDR1 is SGHTA and CDR2 FQGNSA. V shed 3 bases and J shed 3 bases, with 8 bases lying between them. This CDR3 comprises 13 residues. CDR3 in DNA: TGTGCCAGCAGCTTTGGACATTACACTGAAGCTTTCTTT. The encoded protein is CASSFGHYTEAFF.

The V and J genes are TRBV11-3 and TRBJ2-1, with D possibly being TRBD2 (7 bases). CDR1 is SGHNT, CDR2 YENEEA, per germline. Between the trimmed V and J ends, which lost 6 bases and 2 bases, there was a span of 17 bases. The CDR3 is 16 amino acids. The CDR3 nucleotides read TGTGCCAGCAGGAGGGCGGGGGCCCTAACCTACAATGAGCAGTTCTTC. It yields the protein CASRRAGALTYNEQFF.

The J gene is TRBJ2-3, the V gene TRBV27, with 8 positions matching TRBD2. This CDR3 contains 14 residues. Looked up from germline, CDR1 is MNHEY and CDR2 is SMNVEV (reference sequence). V lost 7 bases and J lost 3; bases outside the gene matches: 6. CDR3 sequence (DNA): TGTGCCAGCATGCTACTAGCGGCGACAGATACGCAGTATTTT. Protein: CASMLLAATDTQYF.

This clone was observed a single time. The chain couples TRBV7-2 to TRBJ2-1; 8 bases are shared with TRBD2. The germline gives CDR1 SGHTA, CDR2 FQGNSA. The CDR3 extends over 16 amino acids. The J segment lost 6 bases and the V segment lost 3 bases, leaving 10 bases of the junction unmatched. The CDR3 DNA reads TGTGCCAGCAGCTTCGTCTTGAGCGGGAGACGCAATGAGCAGTTCTTC. Protein sequence: CASSFVLSGRRNEQFF.

The J gene is TRBJ2-5, the V gene TRBV18, with D maybe TRBD2 (6 bases). CDR1 is KGHSH and CDR2 is LQKENI in the germline V gene. V lost 3 bases to trimming and J lost 5 bases, with 19 bases between them. The CDR3 sequence is 16 residues long. The CDR3 region has the DNA TGTGCCAGCTCACCCCTAAGGGCGGGGAGTGGTGAGACCCAGTACTTC. It yields the protein CASSPLRAGSGETQYF.

This rearrangement joins TRBV18 to TRBJ2-3; maybe TRBD1 (6 bases). From germline, CDR1 is KGHSH and CDR2 LQKENI. V was shortened by 3 bases and J by 4 bases, with 8 bases between the two germline ends. The CDR3 covers 13 residues. CDR3 DNA sequence: TGTGCCAGCTCACCTTGGACAGCAGATACGCAGTATTTT. Its translation is CASSPWTADTQYF.